The rows below give T cell receptor beta chains drawn from one sample of a study of T cell responses to AZD1222 COVID-19 vaccine. Method: immunoSEQ multiplex PCR; TCRdb's copy keeps in-frame clones and lacks some. The sample yields 110,000 to 150,000 clones, approximately 91% seen once. Sequences were derived from peripheral blood, sampled 28 days after the second AZD1222 dose. The receptors shown here come from an adult who received the AZD1222 COVID-19 vaccine. Both conserved end residues are part of each CDR3. A D gene is named only where the DNA matches it firmly. Only part of the rows carry a size: once, few, many, or a class if the clone is expanded.

clone size	V gene	D gene	CDR3 length	J gene	CDR3 protein	CDR3 DNA
.	TRBV5-1	TRBD2	15	TRBJ2-5	CASSSVLAGEETQYF	TGCGCCAGCAGCAGCGTTTTGGCGGGAGAAGAGACCCAGTACTTC
few	TRBV18	.	13	TRBJ1-1	CASSSQANTEAFF	TGTGCCAGCTCATCCCAGGCCAACACTGAAGCTTTCTTT
.	TRBV28	TRBD1	17	TRBJ1-4	CASRTGGTLATNEKLFF	TGTGCCTCCCGGACAGGGGGTACATTGGCGACTAATGAAAAACTGTTTTTT
.	TRBV7-3	.	17	TRBJ1-1	CASSLIRLEVANTEAFF	TGTGCCAGCAGCTTAATAAGGTTGGAGGTAGCGAACACTGAAGCTTTCTTT
.	TRBV5-1	.	18	TRBJ2-6	CASSWPSVGSSGANVLTF	TGCGCCAGCAGCTGGCCCAGTGTGGGAAGCTCTGGGGCCAACGTCCTGACTTTC
.	TRBV6-5	.	13	TRBJ1-1	CASMGWQNTEAFF	TGTGCCAGCATGGGTTGGCAGAACACTGAAGCTTTCTTT
.	TRBV10-3	.	15	TRBJ1-2	CAIPAGQVLNYGYTF	TGTGCCATCCCGGCAGGGCAGGTTCTTAACTATGGCTACACCTTC
.	TRBV19	.	16	TRBJ1-5	CASSTTGPLFNQPQHF	TGTGCCAGTAGTACCACAGGGCCACTGTTCAATCAGCCCCAGCATTTT
.	TRBV7-8	.	17	TRBJ2-3	CASSPSRGLASVDTQYF	TGTGCCAGCAGCCCGTCGCGAGGGCTAGCCTCCGTGGATACGCAGTATTTT
.	TRBV29-1	.	12	TRBJ2-3	CSVVWFGDTQYF	TGCAGCGTTGTGTGGTTTGGGGATACGCAGTATTTT
.	TRBV9	.	19	TRBJ2-6	CASRGPLSGYSSGANVLTF	TGTGCCAGCAGGGGGCCCCTAAGCGGGTATAGCTCTGGGGCCAACGTCCTGACTTTC
.	TRBV29-1	TRBD1	12	TRBJ1-1	CSVGQGQTEAFF	TGCAGCGTAGGACAGGGACAAACTGAAGCTTTCTTT
.	TRBV6-6	.	17	TRBJ1-3	CASSLRGARYSGNTIYF	TGTGCCAGCAGTCTCCGGGGTGCCCGGTACTCTGGAAACACCATATATTTT
.	TRBV10-2	.	13	TRBJ1-4	CAAQAATNEKLFF	TGCGCAGCACAGGCTGCAACTAATGAAAAACTGTTTTTT
once	TRBV7-9	.	15	TRBJ2-3	CASRPPISQLDTQYF	TGTGCCAGCAGACCCCCAATTTCCCAGCTGGATACGCAGTATTTT
few	TRBV28	TRBD2	15	TRBJ2-7	CASSTSGRSSYEQYF	TGTGCCAGCAGTACTAGCGGGAGGAGCTCCTACGAGCAGTACTTC
.	TRBV10-2	.	14	TRBJ1-6	CASSESWAGSPLHF	TGCGCCAGCAGTGAGTCATGGGCTGGATCACCCCTCCACTTT
.	TRBV7-2	.	15	TRBJ1-5	CASSLKVGGFQPQHF	TGTGCCAGCAGCTTAAAGGTTGGGGGATTTCAGCCCCAGCATTTT
few	TRBV6-5	.	13	TRBJ1-2	CASTSGGGYGYTF	TGTGCCAGCACCTCCGGAGGCGGCTATGGCTACACCTTC
.	TRBV5-4	.	14	TRBJ2-5	CASSLPGSQETQYF	TGTGCCAGCAGTTTACCGGGATCACAAGAGACCCAGTACTTC
.	TRBV10-2	.	12	TRBJ1-2	CASSESDYGYTF	TGCGCCAGCAGTGAGTCTGACTATGGCTACACCTTC
.	TRBV12-5	.	18	TRBJ1-3	CASGLVSRDGSSGNTIYF	TGTGCTAGTGGTTTGGTTTCCCGGGACGGAAGCTCTGGAAACACCATATATTTT
.	TRBV6-1	.	16	TRBJ2-4	CASSVSTTLAKNIQYF	TGTGCCAGCAGTGTGTCAACCACCCTAGCCAAAAACATTCAGTACTTC
.	TRBV24-1	.	15	TRBJ2-3	CATSVGGSFTDTQYF	TGTGCCACCAGTGTTGGCGGGTCGTTCACAGATACGCAGTATTTT
.	TRBV2	TRBD1	13	TRBJ2-3	CASRQGATDTQYF	TGTGCCAGCAGACAGGGGGCCACAGATACGCAGTATTTT
.	TRBV29-1	TRBD1	13	TRBJ1-1	CSVSGQGGSEAFF	TGCAGCGTTTCCGGACAGGGCGGATCTGAAGCTTTCTTT
.	TRBV12-3/TRBV12-4	TRBD1	11	TRBJ1-2	CATGGVEGYTF	TGTGCCACAGGGGGGGTAGAAGGCTACACCTTC
.	TRBV7-6	.	15	TRBJ1-1	CASSFLTGMNTEAFF	TGTGCCAGCAGCTTTTTGACAGGCATGAACACTGAAGCTTTCTTT
.	TRBV9	.	13	TRBJ2-7	CASSVDLGTEQYF	TGTGCCAGCAGCGTAGATTTAGGGACCGAGCAGTACTTC
.	TRBV12-5	.	14	TRBJ2-5	CASGLTPSRETQYF	TGTGCTAGTGGTTTGACACCTTCAAGAGAGACCCAGTACTTC
once	TRBV21-1	.	20	TRBJ1-5	CASSPRGKGEKAEGNQPQHF	TGTGCCAGCAGCCCTCGAGGGAAGGGAGAAAAGGCGGAGGGGAATCAGCCCCAGCATTTT
.	TRBV6-5	.	11	TRBJ1-2	CASSYSGSYTF	TGTGCCAGCAGTTACTCGGGCTCTTACACCTTC
.	TRBV19	TRBD1	15	TRBJ1-2	CASSLNRDRGYGYTF	TGTGCCAGTAGCCTAAACCGGGACAGGGGCTATGGCTACACCTTC
.	TRBV10-1	.	13	TRBJ2-7	CASSEEGPYEQYF	TGCGCCAGCAGTGAGGAGGGCCCCTACGAGCAGTACTTC
once	TRBV6-5	.	14	TRBJ1-6	CASSYSNTLSPLHF	TGTGCCAGCAGTTACTCGAATACATTATCACCCCTCCACTTT
.	TRBV5-6	TRBD1	16	TRBJ1-4	CASTGTGAGGGEKLFF	TGTGCCAGCACCGGGACAGGGGCCGGGGGCGGTGAAAAACTGTTTTTT
.	TRBV3-1/TRBV3-2	.	13	TRBJ2-5	CASSHHSEETQYF	TGTGCCAGCAGCCATCACTCAGAAGAGACCCAGTACTTC
.	TRBV4-2	.	15	TRBJ1-5	CASSPVDSLSQPQHF	TGTGCCAGCAGCCCTGTGGACAGTTTAAGCCAGCCCCAGCATTTT
.	TRBV6-1	.	16	TRBJ1-3	CASSEARTSSGNTIYF	TGTGCCAGCAGTGAAGCGAGAACTAGCTCTGGAAACACCATATATTTT
.	TRBV11-2	TRBD1	15	TRBJ1-1	CASRPLQGGNTEAFF	TGTGCCAGCAGACCCCTACAGGGGGGGAACACTGAAGCTTTCTTT
.	TRBV19	.	14	TRBJ1-2	CASSIQTADYGYTF	TGTGCCAGTAGTATACAGACAGCCGACTATGGCTACACCTTC
.	TRBV11-2	TRBD1	12	TRBJ1-2	CASSWDSYGYTF	TGTGCCAGCAGCTGGGACAGCTATGGCTACACCTTC
few	TRBV9	TRBD1	17	TRBJ2-5	CASNNPRQGVYQETQYF	TGTGCCAGCAACAATCCAAGACAGGGGGTGTACCAAGAGACCCAGTACTTC
.	TRBV5-1	TRBD1	14	TRBJ1-5	CASSLGTANQPQHF	TGCGCCAGCAGCTTAGGGACAGCTAATCAGCCCCAGCATTTT
few	TRBV6-4	.	18	TRBJ2-1	CASSSPQGGGRSGNEQFF	TGTGCCAGCAGTTCCCCCCAGGGGGGGGGCCGTTCAGGCAATGAGCAGTTCTTC
.	TRBV11-2	.	16	TRBJ2-7	CASSGGLGSEGREQYF	TGTGCCAGCAGCGGGGGGCTAGGGTCAGAGGGCCGCGAGCAGTACTTC
.	TRBV6-5	TRBD1	16	TRBJ1-3	CASSSPQGARGNTIYF	TGTGCCAGCAGTTCGCCACAGGGGGCGCGGGGAAACACCATATATTTT
once	TRBV6-6	.	15	TRBJ2-1	CASSKSSERHNEQFF	TGTGCCAGCAGTAAGTCTAGCGAGCGGCACAATGAGCAGTTCTTC
.	TRBV7-9	.	14	TRBJ2-5	CASSLVDLKETQYF	TGTGCCAGCAGCTTAGTGGACTTAAAAGAGACCCAGTACTTC
.	TRBV11-2	TRBD1	15	TRBJ2-1	CASSYSQGAYNEQFF	TGTGCCAGCAGCTACAGCCAGGGGGCTTACAATGAGCAGTTCTTC
.	TRBV6-5	TRBD1	14	TRBJ1-5	CASRGTGGDQPQHF	TGTGCCAGCAGGGGGACAGGGGGAGATCAGCCCCAGCATTTT
few	TRBV29-1	.	13	TRBJ1-2	CSVEGTGSYGYTF	TGCAGCGTTGAGGGAACAGGGTCCTATGGCTACACCTTC
.	TRBV21-1	.	13	TRBJ2-1	CASNSGRCNEQFF	TGTGCCAGCAATAGCGGCCGATGCAATGAGCAGTTCTTC